Shown below are 5 T cell receptor beta chains from a single sample sequenced in a study of regulatory T cells in long-lasting Graves disease. In building TCR beta libraries, iRepertoire HTBI primers were used together with Arm-PCR of CDR3 regions. TCRdb reprocessed the multiplex PCR reads with MiXCR, giving one entry per CDR3 protein. The sample holds 550,000 to 600,000 distinct CDR3 sequences, around 16% seen once. Time point meaning: newly diagnosed GD, antithyroid drugs for less than 3 months. The TCR library was made from RNA extracted from PBMCs. The sample was also linked to a second study, of T cells in Graves' hyperthyroidism and ophthalmopathy.

The material was peripheral blood mononuclear cells (PBMCs), obtained at new diagnosis, from a patient treated with antithyroid drugs. The receptor source for this set is a man younger than 35 with Graves disease.

This clonotype has a count of ten or more. V and J are TRBV28 and TRBJ2-7; D uncertain. The germline V gene encodes CDR1 MDHEN and CDR2 SYDVKM. V was pared by 7 bases and J by 1 base, with 11 bases between. The CDR3 runs to 13 residues. CDR3 amino acids: CASKPGLSYEQYF. The CDR3 DNA sequence: TGTGCCAGCAAACCGGGCCTTTCCTACGAGCAGTACTTC.

This clonotype has just a few counts. The V and J genes are TRBV20-1 and TRBJ2-7; TRBD2 agrees at 11 bases. The CDR3 has 15 amino acids. Germline V lookup: CDR1 DFQATT, CDR2 SNEGSKA (reference sequence). J gave up 0 bases and V 5 bases, and 6 bases lay outside the gene matches. This CDR3 is CSARRTSGHSYEQYF. In DNA form, the CDR3 reads TGCAGTGCTCGGCGGACTAGCGGGCACTCCTACGAGCAGTACTTC.

This clonotype occurred a few times. The chain joins TRBV29-1 to TRBJ1-2; a weak D match, TRBD1 (5 bases). V gave up 6 bases and J gave up 2 bases, with 13 bases separating them. Germline V gene data show CDR1 as SQVTM and CDR2 as ANQGSEA. This CDR3 is 13 amino acids long. The CDR3 DNA reads TGCAGCGTGCGGTGGGGCACGAACTATGGCTACACCTTC. This sequence encodes CSVRWGTNYGYTF.

The sample holds many counts of this clonotype. J is TRBJ2-7 and V is TRBV5-6, with TRBD1 matching over 7 bases. Trimming at V came to 0 bases and at J to 2 bases, leaving 5 bases not matched to a gene. Germline-derived CDR1 and CDR2 are SGHDT and YYEEEE. The length of the CDR3 is 15 residues. The CDR3 loop reads CASSLVRQGTYEQYF. The CDR3 DNA reads as TGTGCCAGCAGCTTGGTACGACAGGGAACCTACGAGCAGTACTTC.

This clonotype was picked up many times. V gene TRBV20-1 combines with J gene TRBJ2-5; D possibly corresponds to TRBD1 (5 bases). The CDR3 runs 14 residues. The V and J ends lost 5 bases and 5 bases respectively, with 18 bases between them. Germline V gives CDR1 DFQATT, CDR2 SNEGSKA (reference sequence). The CDR3 reads CSARSWGLGETQYF. CDR3 DNA: TGCAGTGCTCGATCCTGGGGCCTCGGGGAGACCCAGTACTTC.